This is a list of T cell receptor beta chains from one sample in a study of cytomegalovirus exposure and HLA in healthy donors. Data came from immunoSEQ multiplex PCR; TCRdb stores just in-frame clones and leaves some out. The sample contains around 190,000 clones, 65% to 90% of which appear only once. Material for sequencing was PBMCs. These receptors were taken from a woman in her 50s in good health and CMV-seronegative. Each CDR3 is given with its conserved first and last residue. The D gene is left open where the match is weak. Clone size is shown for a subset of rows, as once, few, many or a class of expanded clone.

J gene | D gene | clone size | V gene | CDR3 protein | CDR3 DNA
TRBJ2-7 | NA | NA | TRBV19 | CASSGSLRVLSYEQYF | TGTGCCAGTAGTGGCAGCCTCCGGGTCCTTTCCTACGAGCAGTACTTC
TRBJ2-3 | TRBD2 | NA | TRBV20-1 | CSVTAGSTQYF | TGCAGTGTAACAGCGGGGTCTACGCAGTATTTT
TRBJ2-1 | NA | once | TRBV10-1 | CASNPEGGDEQFF | TGCGCCAGCAACCCCGAAGGGGGAGACGAGCAGTTCTTC
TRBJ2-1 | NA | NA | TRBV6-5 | CASRPRQALYNEQFF | TGTGCCAGCAGACCCCGACAGGCCCTTTACAATGAGCAGTTCTTC
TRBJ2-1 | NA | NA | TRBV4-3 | CASSGATGRNNEQFF | TGCGCCAGCAGCGGCGCCACAGGGCGAAACAATGAGCAGTTCTTC
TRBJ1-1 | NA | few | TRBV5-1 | CASSLMEYTEAFF | TGCGCCAGCAGCTTGATGGAGTACACTGAAGCTTTCTTT
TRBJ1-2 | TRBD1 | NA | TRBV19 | CASSPRTGENYGYTF | TGTGCCAGTAGTCCGCGGACAGGGGAAAACTATGGCTACACCTTC
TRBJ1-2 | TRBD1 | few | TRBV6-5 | CASSYATGVGYGYTF | TGTGCCAGCAGTTACGCGACAGGGGTCGGCTATGGCTACACCTTC
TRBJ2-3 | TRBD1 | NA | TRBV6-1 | CATSGGISDTQYF | TGTGCCACCTCAGGGGGAATTTCAGATACGCAGTATTTT
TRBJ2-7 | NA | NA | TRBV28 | CASSLHRAGGEQYF | TGTGCCAGCAGTTTACACAGGGCTGGCGGCGAGCAGTACTTC